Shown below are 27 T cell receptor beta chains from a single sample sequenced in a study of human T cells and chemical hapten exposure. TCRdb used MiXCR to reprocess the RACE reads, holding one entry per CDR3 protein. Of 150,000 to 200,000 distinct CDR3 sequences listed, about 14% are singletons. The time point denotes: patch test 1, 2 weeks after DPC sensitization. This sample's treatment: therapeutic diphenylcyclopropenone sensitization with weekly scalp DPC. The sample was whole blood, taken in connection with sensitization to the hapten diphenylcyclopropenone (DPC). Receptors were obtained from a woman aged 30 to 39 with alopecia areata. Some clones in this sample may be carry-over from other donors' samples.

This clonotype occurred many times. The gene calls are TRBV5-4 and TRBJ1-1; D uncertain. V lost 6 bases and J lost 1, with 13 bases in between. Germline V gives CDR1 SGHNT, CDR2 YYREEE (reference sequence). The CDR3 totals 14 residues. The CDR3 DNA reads TGTGCCAGCACCCCATCTTTGGGGAACACTGAAGCTTTCTTT. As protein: CASTPSLGNTEAFF.

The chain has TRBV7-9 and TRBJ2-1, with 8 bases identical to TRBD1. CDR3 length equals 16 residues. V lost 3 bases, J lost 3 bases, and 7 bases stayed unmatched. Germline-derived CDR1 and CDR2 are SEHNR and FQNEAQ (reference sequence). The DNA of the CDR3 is TGTGCCAGCAGCTTGTTCCAGGGGGCTTTCTACAATGAGCAGTTCTTC. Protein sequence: CASSLFQGAFYNEQFF.

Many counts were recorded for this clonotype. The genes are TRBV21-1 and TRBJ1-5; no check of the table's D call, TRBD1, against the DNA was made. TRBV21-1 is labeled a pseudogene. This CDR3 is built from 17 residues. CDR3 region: CASAPGAPKRSNQPQHF. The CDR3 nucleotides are TGTGCCAGCGCACCCGGGGCCCCAAAGAGGAGCAATCAGCCCCAGCATTTT.

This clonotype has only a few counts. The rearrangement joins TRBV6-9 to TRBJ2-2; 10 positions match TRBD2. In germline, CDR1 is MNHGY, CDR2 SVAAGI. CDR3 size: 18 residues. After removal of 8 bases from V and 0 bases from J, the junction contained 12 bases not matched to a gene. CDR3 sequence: CASPGLAPVRTNTGELFF. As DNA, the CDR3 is TGTGCCAGCCCGGGACTAGCGCCCGTAAGAACGAACACCGGGGAGCTGTTTTTT.

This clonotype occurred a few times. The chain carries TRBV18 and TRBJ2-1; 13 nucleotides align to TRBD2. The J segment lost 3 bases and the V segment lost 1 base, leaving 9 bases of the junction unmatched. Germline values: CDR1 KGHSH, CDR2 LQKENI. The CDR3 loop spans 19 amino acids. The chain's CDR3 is CASSPLPSGTSGNYNEQFF. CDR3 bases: TGTGCCAGCTCACCACTGCCCTCAGGGACTAGCGGGAACTACAATGAGCAGTTCTTC.

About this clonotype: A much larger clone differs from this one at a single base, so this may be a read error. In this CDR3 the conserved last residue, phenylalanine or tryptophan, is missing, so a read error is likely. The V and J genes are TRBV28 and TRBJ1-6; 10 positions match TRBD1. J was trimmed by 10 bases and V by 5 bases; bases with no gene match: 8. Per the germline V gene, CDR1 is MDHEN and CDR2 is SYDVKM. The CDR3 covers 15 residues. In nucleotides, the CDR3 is TGTGCCAGCAGTCTACTGACAGGGGGCTACTCACCCCTCCACTTA. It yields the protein CASSLLTGGYSPLHL.

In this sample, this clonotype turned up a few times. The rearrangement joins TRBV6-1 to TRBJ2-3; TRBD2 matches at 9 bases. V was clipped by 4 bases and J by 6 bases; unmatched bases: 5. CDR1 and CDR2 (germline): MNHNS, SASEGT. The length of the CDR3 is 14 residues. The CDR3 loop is CASSAAGGLDTQYF. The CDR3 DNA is TGTGCCAGCAGTGCTGCGGGGGGGTTGGATACGCAGTATTTT.

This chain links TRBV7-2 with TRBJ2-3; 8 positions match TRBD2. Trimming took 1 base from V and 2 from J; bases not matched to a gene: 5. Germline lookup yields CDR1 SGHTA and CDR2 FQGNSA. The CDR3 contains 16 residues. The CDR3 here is CASSLVPSGYTDTQYF. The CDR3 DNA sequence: TGTGCCAGCAGCTTAGTCCCTAGCGGGTACACAGATACGCAGTATTTT.

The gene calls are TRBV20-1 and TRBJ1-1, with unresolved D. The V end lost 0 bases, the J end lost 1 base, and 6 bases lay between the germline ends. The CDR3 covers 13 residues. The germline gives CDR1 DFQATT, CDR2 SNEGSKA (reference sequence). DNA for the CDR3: TGCAGTGCTAGAGATTACGGGAACACTGAAGCTTTCTTT. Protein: CSARDYGNTEAFF.

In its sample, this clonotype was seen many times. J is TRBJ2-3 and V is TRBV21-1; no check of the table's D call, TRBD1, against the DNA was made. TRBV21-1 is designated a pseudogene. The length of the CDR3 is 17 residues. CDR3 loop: CASSKTGDRGPTDTQYF. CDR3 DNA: TGTGCCAGCAGCAAAACGGGCGACAGGGGCCCCACAGATACGCAGTATTTT.

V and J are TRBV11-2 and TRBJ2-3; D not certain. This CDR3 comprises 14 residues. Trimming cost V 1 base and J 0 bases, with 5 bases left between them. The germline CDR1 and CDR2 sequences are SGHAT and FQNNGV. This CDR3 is CASSLALSTDTQYF. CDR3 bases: TGTGCCAGCAGCTTAGCTTTGAGCACAGATACGCAGTATTTT.

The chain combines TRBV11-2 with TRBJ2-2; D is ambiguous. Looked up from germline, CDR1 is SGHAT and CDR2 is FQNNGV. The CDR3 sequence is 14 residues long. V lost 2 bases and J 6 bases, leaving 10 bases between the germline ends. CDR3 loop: CASSLSRVPGELFF. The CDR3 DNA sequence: TGTGCCAGCAGCTTAAGTAGGGTCCCCGGGGAGCTGTTTTTT.

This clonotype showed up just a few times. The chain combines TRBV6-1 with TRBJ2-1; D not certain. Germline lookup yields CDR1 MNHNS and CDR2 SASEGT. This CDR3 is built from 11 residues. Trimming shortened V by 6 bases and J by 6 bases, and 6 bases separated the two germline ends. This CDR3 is CASRQRNEQFF. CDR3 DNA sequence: TGTGCCAGCAGGCAGCGCAATGAGCAGTTCTTC.

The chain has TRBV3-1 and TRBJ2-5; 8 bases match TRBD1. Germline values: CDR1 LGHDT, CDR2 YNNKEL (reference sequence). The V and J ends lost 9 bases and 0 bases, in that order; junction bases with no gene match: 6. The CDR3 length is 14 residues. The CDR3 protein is CASGQGSHQETQYF. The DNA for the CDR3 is TGTGCCAGTGGACAGGGTTCCCACCAAGAGACCCAGTACTTC.

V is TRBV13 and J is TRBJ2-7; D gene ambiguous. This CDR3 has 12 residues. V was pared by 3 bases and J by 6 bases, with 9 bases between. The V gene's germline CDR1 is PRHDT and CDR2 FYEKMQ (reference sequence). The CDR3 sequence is CASSFGPREQYF. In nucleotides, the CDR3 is TGTGCCAGCAGCTTCGGGCCGCGCGAGCAGTACTTC.

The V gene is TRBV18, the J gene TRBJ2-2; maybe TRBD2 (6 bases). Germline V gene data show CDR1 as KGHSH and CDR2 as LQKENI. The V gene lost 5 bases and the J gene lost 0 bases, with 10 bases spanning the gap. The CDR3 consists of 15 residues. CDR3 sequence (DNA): TGTGCCAGCTCATCCCGACTAGCGAACACCGGGGAGCTGTTTTTT. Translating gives CASSSRLANTGELFF. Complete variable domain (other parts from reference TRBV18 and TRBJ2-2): NAGVMQNPRHLVRRRGQEARLRCSPMKGHSHVYWYRQLPEEGLKFMVYLQKENIIDESGMPKERFSAEFPKEGPSILRIQQVVRGDSAAYFCASSSRLANTGELFFGEGSRLTVL.

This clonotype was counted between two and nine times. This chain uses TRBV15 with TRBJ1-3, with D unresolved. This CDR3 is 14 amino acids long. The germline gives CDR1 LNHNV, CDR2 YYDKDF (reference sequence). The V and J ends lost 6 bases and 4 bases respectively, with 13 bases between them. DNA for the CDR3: TGTGCCACCAGGGAGCACGAGCGGGGAAACACCATATATTTT. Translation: CATREHERGNTIYF.

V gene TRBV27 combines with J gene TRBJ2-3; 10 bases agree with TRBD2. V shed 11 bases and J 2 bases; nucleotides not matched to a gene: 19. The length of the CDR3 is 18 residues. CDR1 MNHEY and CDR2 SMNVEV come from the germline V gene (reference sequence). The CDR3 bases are TGTGCCCGCTATGGGGACATCTCACTAGCGGGATACACAGATACGCAGTATTTT. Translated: CARYGDISLAGYTDTQYF.

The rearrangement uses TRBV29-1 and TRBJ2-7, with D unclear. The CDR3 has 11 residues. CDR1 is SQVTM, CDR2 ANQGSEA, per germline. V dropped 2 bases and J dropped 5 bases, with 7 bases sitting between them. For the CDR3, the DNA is TGCAGCGTTGAATTTTACGACGAGCAGTACTTC. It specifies CSVEFYDEQYF.

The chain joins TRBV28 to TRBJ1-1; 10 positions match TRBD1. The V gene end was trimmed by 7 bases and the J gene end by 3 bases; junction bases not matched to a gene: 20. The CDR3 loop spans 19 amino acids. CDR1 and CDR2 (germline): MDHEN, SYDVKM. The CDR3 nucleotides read TGTGCCAGCACTCTGGACAGGGGGAAGCACCGCCGACGTGACACTGAAGCTTTCTTT. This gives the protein CASTLDRGKHRRRDTEAFF. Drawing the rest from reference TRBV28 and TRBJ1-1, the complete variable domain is DVKVTQSSRYLVKRTGEKVFLECVQDMDHENMFWYRQDPGLGLRLIYFSYDVKMKEKGDIPEGYSVSREKKERFSLILESASTNQTSMYLCASTLDRGKHRRRDTEAFFGQGTRLTVV.

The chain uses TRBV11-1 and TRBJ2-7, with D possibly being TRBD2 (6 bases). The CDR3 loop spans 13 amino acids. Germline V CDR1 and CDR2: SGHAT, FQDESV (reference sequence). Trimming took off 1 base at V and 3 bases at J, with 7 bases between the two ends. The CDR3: CASSLGLVYEQYF. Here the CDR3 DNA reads TGTGCCAGCAGCTTAGGACTAGTCTACGAGCAGTACTTC. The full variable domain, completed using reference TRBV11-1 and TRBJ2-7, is EAEVAQSPRYKITEKSQAVAFWCDPISGHATLYWYRQILGQGPELLVQFQDESVVDDSQLPKDRFSAERLKGVDSTLKIQPAELGDSAMYLCASSLGLVYEQYFGPGTRLTVT.

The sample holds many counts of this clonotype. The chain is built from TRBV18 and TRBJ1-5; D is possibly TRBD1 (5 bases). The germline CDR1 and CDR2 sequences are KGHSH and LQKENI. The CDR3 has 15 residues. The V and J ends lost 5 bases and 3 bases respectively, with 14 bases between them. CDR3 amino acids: CASSGDYRTNQPQHF. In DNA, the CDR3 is TGTGCCAGCTCAGGGGACTACCGTACCAATCAGCCCCAGCATTTT.

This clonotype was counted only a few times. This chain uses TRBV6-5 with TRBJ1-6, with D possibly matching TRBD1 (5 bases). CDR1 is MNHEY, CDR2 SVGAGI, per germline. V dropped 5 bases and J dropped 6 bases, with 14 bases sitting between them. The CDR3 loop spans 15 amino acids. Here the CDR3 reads CASSRRGDRNSPLHF. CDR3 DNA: TGTGCCAGCAGTCGAAGAGGGGATCGTAATTCACCCCTCCACTTT.

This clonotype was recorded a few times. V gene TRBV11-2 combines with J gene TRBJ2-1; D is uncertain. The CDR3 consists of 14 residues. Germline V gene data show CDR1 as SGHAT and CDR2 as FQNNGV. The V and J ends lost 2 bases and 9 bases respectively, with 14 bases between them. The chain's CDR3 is CASSLFTALGEQFF. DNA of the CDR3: TGTGCCAGCAGCTTATTCACAGCCTTGGGTGAGCAGTTCTTC.

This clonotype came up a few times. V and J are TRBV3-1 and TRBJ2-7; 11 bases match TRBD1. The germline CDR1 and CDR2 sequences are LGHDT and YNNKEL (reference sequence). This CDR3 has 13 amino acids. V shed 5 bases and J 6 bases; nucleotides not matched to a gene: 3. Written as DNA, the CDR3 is TGTGCCAGCAGCTGGGACAGGGGGAGCGAGCAGTACTTC. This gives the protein CASSWDRGSEQYF.

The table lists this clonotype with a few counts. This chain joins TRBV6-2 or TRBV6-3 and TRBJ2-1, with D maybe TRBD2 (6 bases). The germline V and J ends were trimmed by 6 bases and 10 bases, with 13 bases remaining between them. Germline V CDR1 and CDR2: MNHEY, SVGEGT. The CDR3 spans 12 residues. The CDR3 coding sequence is TGTGCCAGCAGGGGGGGAACATGGGAGCAGTTCTTC. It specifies CASRGGTWEQFF.

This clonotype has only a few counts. The CDR3 DNA sequence: TGTGCCAGCAGTTTATTCCCTAGCGGGAGAGGAGAGACCCAGTACTTC. This sequence encodes CASSLFPSGRGETQYF. The gene calls are TRBV28 and TRBJ2-5; 10 bases match TRBD2. Germline V CDR1 and CDR2: MDHEN, SYDVKM. CDR3 length: 16 amino acids. After removal of 1 base from V and 4 bases from J, the junction contained 6 bases not matched to a gene.